Below are 30 T cell receptor beta chains sequenced from a single sample in a study of T cells in Graves' hyperthyroidism and ophthalmopathy. The investigators amplified TCR beta CDR3 regions from RNA transcripts. The study used the HTBI primer set for a first-round RT-PCR of the TCR CDR3. TCRdb processed the multiplex PCR reads anew with MiXCR; each CDR3 protein has one entry. Here the sample spans some 500,000 distinct CDR3 sequences, approximately 24% being singletons. The sample was blood. The receptors stem from a woman aged 25 to 45 with Graves' ophthalmopathy.

The J gene is TRBJ1-1, the V gene TRBV20-1; TRBD1 might be the D (6 bases). Looked up from germline, CDR1 is DFQATT and CDR2 is SNEGSKA (reference sequence). The CDR3 covers 11 residues. Trimming took 6 bases from V and 11 from J, leaving 16 bases between them. The CDR3 reads CSAWTEGVAFF. The DNA for the CDR3 is TGCAGTGCCTGGACCGAGGGGGTGGCTTTCTTT.

The chain is built from TRBV27 and TRBJ2-7; 10 bases align to TRBD2. The CDR3 covers 15 residues. Germline V gene lookup returns CDR1 MNHEY and CDR2 SMNVEV (reference sequence). V was pared by 5 bases and J by 2 bases, with 6 bases of the junction left unmatched. In DNA, the CDR3 is TGTGCCAGCAGTGCAGGCCTAGCGGGGGCCTACGAGCAGTACTTC. This sequence encodes CASSAGLAGAYEQYF.

This chain connects TRBV27 to TRBJ1-1; D remains ambiguous. Germline CDR1 reads MNHEY; CDR2 reads SMNVEV (reference sequence). The CDR3 contains 13 residues. Trimming pared 7 bases from V and 10 bases from J, leaving 19 bases between. The CDR3 DNA sequence: TGTGCCAGCAATGACCCCGTAACGGGCAGAGCTTTCTTT. Translating it yields CASNDPVTGRAFF.

The chain recombines TRBV2 with TRBJ1-2; D is perhaps TRBD1 (5 bases). There are 15 residues in the CDR3. V lost 6 bases and J 3 bases, leaving 17 bases between the germline ends. Germline-derived CDR1 and CDR2 are SNHLY and FYNNEI. The CDR3 DNA sequence: TGTGCCAGCAGACCGTACTGGGGAGGGGACTATGGCTACACCTTC. It is translated as CASRPYWGGDYGYTF.

In this sample, this clonotype turned up a few times. V and J are TRBV11-2 and TRBJ2-7; 13 bases fit TRBD2. Germline trimming cut 5 bases from V and 3 bases from J; bases unmatched to any gene: 13. The CDR3 is made up of 18 amino acids. Germline loops: CDR1 SGHAT, CDR2 FQNNGV. The CDR3 is CASSPKGLAGAVDYEQYF. In DNA, the CDR3 is TGTGCCAGCAGCCCAAAAGGACTAGCGGGGGCCGTTGACTACGAGCAGTACTTC.

This clonotype was counted ten times or more. V usage is TRBV29-1 and J usage is TRBJ1-2; 8 bases are a match to TRBD1. V trimming: 3 bases; J trimming: 4 bases; junction bases outside the gene matches: 4. Germline loops: CDR1 SQVTM, CDR2 ANQGSEA. The CDR3 consists of 13 residues. Written as DNA, the CDR3 is TGCAGCGTTGACAGGGGGCAGATCTATGGCTACACCTTC. Protein product: CSVDRGQIYGYTF.

In this sample, this clonotype turned up many times. This chain links TRBV12-3 or TRBV12-4 with TRBJ2-5; 14 bases are a match to TRBD2. V trimming: 5 bases; J trimming: 4 bases; junction bases outside the gene matches: 9. This CDR3 is built from 17 residues. For the CDR3, the DNA is TGTGCCAGCAGTCCACGACTAGCGGGGGGGGATCGAGAGACCCAGTACTTC. Protein sequence: CASSPRLAGGDRETQYF.

This chain joins TRBV4-1 and TRBJ1-1, with no clear D. There are 15 residues in the CDR3. Germline V CDR1 and CDR2: MGHRA, YSYEKL. V lost 5 bases and J 0 bases, leaving 13 bases between the germline ends. The CDR3 region is CASSKTQPMNTEAFF. CDR3 DNA sequence: TGCGCCAGCAGCAAGACCCAGCCAATGAACACTGAAGCTTTCTTT.

Ten or more counts support this clonotype. For the CDR3, the DNA is TGCGCCAGCAGCCGAGAACAGGGTTACTCCTACGAGCAGTACTTC. Translated: CASSREQGYSYEQYF. The chain employs TRBV4-1 and TRBJ2-7; maybe TRBD1 (6 bases). The V and J ends lost 4 bases and 0 bases respectively, with 13 bases between them. The CDR3 is 15 amino acids. CDR1 is MGHRA, CDR2 YSYEKL, per germline.

This clonotype was seen ten or more times. This chain connects TRBV7-9 to TRBJ2-7, with D maybe TRBD2 (6 bases). Trimming shortened V by 3 bases and J by 4 bases, and 13 bases separated the two germline ends. The germline gives CDR1 SEHNR, CDR2 FQNEAQ (reference sequence). The CDR3 consists of 14 residues. CDR3 DNA: TGTGCCAGCAGCTTTATGGGGGGTGATTACGAGCAGTACTTC. This gives the protein CASSFMGGDYEQYF.

This chain connects TRBV20-1 to TRBJ2-7; a weak D match, TRBD2 (6 bases). V lost 3 bases, J lost 7 bases, and 16 bases lay in between. The CDR3 is made up of 13 amino acids. Germline loops: CDR1 DFQATT, CDR2 SNEGSKA (reference sequence). The CDR3 is CSASRDSEREQYF. In DNA, the CDR3 is TGCAGTGCTAGTCGGGACTCCGAGAGGGAGCAGTACTTC.

There are a few counts of this clonotype. V and J are TRBV6-1 and TRBJ2-3; D possibly corresponds to TRBD1 (5 bases). There are 14 residues in the CDR3. Deletions cut 3 bases from V and 4 bases from J, with 11 bases between. Germline V gene lookup returns CDR1 MNHNS and CDR2 SASEGT. The CDR3: CASSDPQGPDTQYF. In DNA form, the CDR3 reads TGTGCCAGCAGTGACCCCCAGGGTCCAGATACGCAGTATTTT.

This clonotype showed up many times. The CDR3 coding sequence is TGTGCCAGCACCCCAGCGGGGGGTAGAGAGACCCAGTACTTC. It specifies CASTPAGGRETQYF. The chain combines TRBV7-2 with TRBJ2-5, with 9 bases matching TRBD2. J lost 4 bases, V lost 7 bases, and 7 bases had no gene match. Germline V gene sequence: CDR1 SGHTA, CDR2 FQGNSA. This CDR3 is built from 14 residues.

The sample holds many counts of this clonotype. The chain has TRBV9 and TRBJ1-1; D is unclear. The CDR3 has 14 residues. Germline V gives CDR1 SGDLS, CDR2 YYNGEE. V was trimmed by 2 bases and J by 1 base, leaving 9 bases between them. The DNA of the CDR3 is TGTGCCAGCAGCGTCGAGCCTTCGAACACTGAAGCTTTCTTT. It translates to CASSVEPSNTEAFF.

This clonotype has more than one count but fewer than ten. One end of the junction fails to match germline, which may point to a read error. The rearrangement joins TRBV19 to TRBJ2-2; the match to TRBD1 covers 7 bases. This CDR3 is built from 14 residues. CDR1 and CDR2 from the germline V gene are LNHDA and SQIVND (reference sequence). CDR3 coding DNA: TGTGCCAGTAGACAGGGGCGGAACCCCGGGGAGCTGTTTTTT. It encodes CASRQGRNPGELFF.

This clonotype was seen many times. The V and J genes are TRBV12-3 or TRBV12-4 and TRBJ2-7, with D perhaps matching TRBD1 or TRBD2 (5 bases each). V gave up 6 bases and J gave up 0 bases, with 15 bases separating them. This CDR3 spans 15 amino acids. The CDR3 spells CASSSGTASSYEQYF. The CDR3 DNA follows: TGTGCCAGCAGCTCGGGGACGGCCAGCTCCTACGAGCAGTACTTC.

This clonotype was recorded many times. This rearrangement joins TRBV28 to TRBJ1-1, with 9 bases identical to TRBD1. V shed 5 bases and J 7 bases; nucleotides not matched to a gene: 2. CDR1 and CDR2 from the germline V gene are MDHEN and SYDVKM. The CDR3 is made up of 12 amino acids. CDR3 residues: CASSTGGHEAFF. For the CDR3, the DNA is TGTGCCAGCAGTACAGGGGGCCATGAAGCTTTCTTT.

This clonotype has a count of ten or more. The chain links TRBV28 to TRBJ1-2; D call uncertain. The CDR3 has 14 residues. V lost 5 bases and J 5 bases, leaving 15 bases between the germline ends. The V gene's germline CDR1 is MDHEN and CDR2 SYDVKM. CDR3 sequence reads: CASSGRTDHYGYTF. The DNA of the CDR3 is TGTGCCAGCAGTGGAAGGACGGACCATTATGGCTACACCTTC.

This clonotype has just a few counts. This chain uses TRBV29-1 with TRBJ2-2; D ambiguous. The V gene lost 4 bases and the J gene lost 7 bases, with 13 bases spanning the gap. The CDR3 loop spans 13 amino acids. CDR1 SQVTM and CDR2 ANQGSEA come from the germline V gene. CDR3 residues: CSVAWRSLGELFF. The CDR3 DNA sequence: TGCAGCGTTGCTTGGAGATCCCTCGGGGAGCTGTTTTTT.

This clonotype was seen more than once but under ten times. The rearrangement joins TRBV27 to TRBJ2-6; D not certain. V was shortened by 5 bases and J by 0 bases, with 8 bases between the two germline ends. The germline V gene encodes CDR1 MNHEY and CDR2 SMNVEV (reference sequence). CDR3 length: 15 amino acids. The CDR3 loop reads CASSRSLSGANVLTF. CDR3 nucleotide sequence: TGTGCCAGCAGTCGGAGCCTCTCTGGGGCCAACGTCCTGACTTTC.

V and J are TRBV10-3 and TRBJ1-1; no reliable D call. Trimming left V 6 bases short and J 6 bases short, with 14 bases between. Germline V gives CDR1 ENHRY, CDR2 SYGVKD. This CDR3 is 13 amino acids long. CDR3 residues: CAIRGDPNAEAFF. The CDR3, as DNA: TGTGCCATCAGGGGTGACCCTAACGCTGAAGCTTTCTTT.

The J gene is TRBJ1-2, the V gene TRBV28; 8 positions match TRBD1. The CDR3 totals 14 residues. V lost 6 bases and J lost 8; bases outside the gene matches: 11. Germline V gene lookup returns CDR1 MDHEN and CDR2 SYDVKM. The DNA for the CDR3 is TGTGCCAGCAGATCCAGGGGGCAGGGATGGGGCTACACCTTC. This encodes CASRSRGQGWGYTF.

This clonotype was counted ten times or more. This chain links TRBV28 with TRBJ2-7; D tentatively fits TRBD1 or TRBD2 (5 bases each). CDR3 length equals 14 residues. Germline V gene lookup returns CDR1 MDHEN and CDR2 SYDVKM. V was cut by 4 bases and J by 0 bases, with 10 bases left in between. The CDR3 loop reads CASSSGQPSYEQYF. The CDR3 nucleotides read TGTGCCAGCAGTTCGGGGCAGCCCTCCTACGAGCAGTACTTC.

The gene calls are TRBV12-3 or TRBV12-4 and TRBJ1-5, with a weak D call TRBD1 (6 bases). CDR3 length: 14 amino acids. Trimming removed 7 bases from V and 5 bases from J, with 15 bases in between. The CDR3 coding sequence is TGTGCCAGCACTAGGGAGGGGGATTATCAGCCCCAGCATTTT. Translation: CASTREGDYQPQHF.

This chain uses TRBV12-3 or TRBV12-4 with TRBJ2-6, with no clear D. Trimming removed 3 bases from V and 5 bases from J, with 14 bases in between. This CDR3 region has 16 residues. The CDR3 spells CASSLTDHLRANVLTF. The CDR3 DNA reads TGTGCCAGCAGTTTGACGGATCATCTTCGGGCCAACGTCCTGACTTTC.

This clonotype has just a few counts. This CDR3 is CASSQFAGGPHEQYF. The CDR3 coding sequence is TGTGCCAGCAGCCAATTTGCGGGGGGGCCCCACGAGCAGTACTTC. This chain connects TRBV3-1 to TRBJ2-7; 9 bases agree with TRBD2. J was trimmed by 5 bases and V by 2 bases; bases with no gene match: 7. The germline gives CDR1 LGHDT, CDR2 YNNKEL (reference sequence). This CDR3 region has 15 residues.

This clonotype was counted at least ten times. This chain links TRBV7-9 with TRBJ2-5; 13 bases are shared with TRBD2. The CDR3 length is 16 residues. Per the germline V gene, CDR1 is SEHNR and CDR2 is FQNEAQ (reference sequence). V lost 1 base, J lost 1 base, and 0 bases stayed unmatched. The CDR3 sequence: CASSLGTSGGQETQYF. In nucleotides, the CDR3 is TGTGCCAGCAGCTTAGGGACTAGCGGGGGCCAAGAGACCCAGTACTTC.

This clonotype was seen repeatedly, ten times or more. The chain recombines TRBV6-5 with TRBJ1-6; D is uncertain. The CDR3 is 16 amino acids. From germline, CDR1 is MNHEY and CDR2 SVGAGI. Trimming took 0 bases from V and 0 from J, leaving 6 bases between them. The CDR3: CASSYSGSSYNSPLHF. CDR3 bases: TGTGCCAGCAGTTACTCAGGGAGCTCCTATAATTCACCCCTCCACTTT.

This chain links TRBV6-1 with TRBJ2-2; D is ambiguous. Germline V gives CDR1 MNHNS, CDR2 SASEGT. Trimming pared 7 bases from V and 3 bases from J, leaving 12 bases between. This CDR3 contains 14 residues. The CDR3 reads CASILNQDTGELFF. The DNA of the CDR3 is TGTGCCAGCATCCTAAACCAGGACACCGGGGAGCTGTTTTTT.

The CDR3 DNA follows: TGTGCCAGCAGTTTTCGGTCTATCGACAACACTGAAGCTTTCTTT. It translates to CASSFRSIDNTEAFF. The chain joins TRBV28 to TRBJ1-1; no clear D gene. Germline loops: CDR1 MDHEN, CDR2 SYDVKM. Trimming stripped 3 bases from V and 2 bases from J, with 13 bases between. This CDR3 has 15 amino acids.